What follows is one TCR beta chain and its context. Antigen: not known. Germline-derived CDR1 and CDR2 are DFQATT and SNEGSKA (reference sequence). This CDR3 is 13 amino acids long. The V gene end was trimmed by 6 bases and the J gene end by 2 bases; junction bases not matched to a gene: 7. As to time point: persistent/refractory GD, antithyroid drugs over 5 years with positive TRAb. Isolated PBMC RNA provided the starting material for the TCR library. Recruitment took place at an endocrinology department in Xi'an, China. The sample belongs to a study of regulatory T cells in long-lasting Graves disease. Findings and caveats of the study: Persistent-disease Graves' patients showed less TCR diversity than new cases. Blood alone, not thyroid tissue, was studied. New patients shared fewer public clonotypes (roughly 910) than persistent patients did (2,741).

Arm-PCR of CDR3 regions and iRepertoire HTBI primers were the basis on which TCR beta libraries were built. TCRdb reanalysed the multiplex PCR reads using MiXCR and keeps one entry per CDR3 protein. Among hundreds of thousands of distinct CDR3 sequences listed, roughly 21% were seen once. The input for sequencing was peripheral blood mononuclear cells (PBMCs), taken when the disease was refractory, from a patient treated with antithyroid drugs. The TCR originated in a female donor with Graves disease. V usage is TRBV20-1 and J usage is TRBJ2-7; 7 nucleotides match TRBD1. The CDR3 protein is CSAPGTATYEQYF. CDR3 nucleotide sequence: TGCAGTGCGCCCGGGACAGCCACCTACGAGCAGTACTTC.